Below, one TCR beta chain is given with its context. This clonotype has a count of ten or more. Its antigen specificity is not known. No quality values exist for individual bases; no much larger clone is one base distant. The data were obtained in a study of response to subunit inactivated influenza vaccine (dated by TCRdb to between 2017 and 2018). With regard to the full study: Deep quantitative T cell receptor repertoire profiling was used in the study to track responses to a trivalent subunit inactivated influenza vaccine.

Cut back by 5 bases and 2 bases, the V and J ends lie 10 bases apart. The germline V gene encodes CDR1 MDHEN and CDR2 SYDVKM. From the cysteine through the phenylalanine, the CDR3 covers 14 amino acids. Of the read, only the CDR3 DNA is kept; its 42 bases are in frame from base 1. Study-level results and caveats: According to the authors, only a limited number of new T cells may be recruited by each seasonal influenza vaccination.

The library was produced with RT-PCR. TCRdb names Illumina HiSeq 2500 as the instrument used. The public reads were quality trimmed at Q25 with fastp and then assembled into clones with MiXCR by TCRdb, keeping productive beta chains. Rows with a matching CDR3 protein are joined into one entry that keeps the most common DNA and genes. Counted in this sample were 530,000 or so distinct CDR3 sequences; about 10% of them appeared once. Approximately 10% of the sample is taken by the ten largest. Recombination joined TRBV28 with TRBJ2-1; 5 matching bases give a weak D call of TRBD1. Sequenced here: PBMCs from blood, sampled on the day of vaccination. The receptor was derived from a man aged 45-65 years who received an inactivated influenza vaccine. Donor details come from another sample of the same person, matched by shared clones. The CDR3 amino acid sequence is: CASSEQGTYNEQFF. The DNA sequence reads TGTGCCAGCAGTGAGCAGGGCACCTACAATGAGCAGTTCTTC.